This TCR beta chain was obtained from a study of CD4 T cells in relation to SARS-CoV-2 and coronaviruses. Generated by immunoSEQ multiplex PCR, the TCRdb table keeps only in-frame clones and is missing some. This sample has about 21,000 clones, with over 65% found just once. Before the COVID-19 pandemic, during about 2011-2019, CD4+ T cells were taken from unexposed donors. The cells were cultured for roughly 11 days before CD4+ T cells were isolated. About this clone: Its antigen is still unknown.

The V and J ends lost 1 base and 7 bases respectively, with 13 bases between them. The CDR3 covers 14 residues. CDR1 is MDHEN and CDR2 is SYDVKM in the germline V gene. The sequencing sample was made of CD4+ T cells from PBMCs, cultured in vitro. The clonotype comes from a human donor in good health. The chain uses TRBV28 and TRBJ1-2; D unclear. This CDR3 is CASSLFSGVPGYTF. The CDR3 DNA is TGTGCCAGCAGTTTATTTAGCGGAGTTCCTGGCTACACCTTC.